This is a list of T cell receptor beta chains from one sample in a study of T-cell reconstitution after alpha-beta-depleted transplantation in children. One entry per CDR3 protein results from TCRdb running MiXCR on the PCR reads. The sample records 120,000 to 150,000 distinct CDR3 sequences, roughly 8.8% being singletons. The sequencing used PBMCs, mostly from graft donor cells, collected 180 days after TCRalphabeta/CD19-depleted stem cell transplant. The receptors come from a female patient aged 2-9 years who had a stem cell transplant for congenital amegakaryocytic thrombocytopenia, so the T cells may come from the graft donor. CDR3s leave out the opening cysteine and the closing phenylalanine or tryptophan. D genes are given only for firm matches.

J | D | V | length | CDR3
TRBJ2-1 | - | TRBV5-1 | 14 | ASSLVFWSPLHEQF
TRBJ2-6 | - | TRBV28 | 13 | ASSRTPSGANVLT
TRBJ2-3 | TRBD2 | TRBV12-3/TRBV12-4 | 13 | ASTKAGGSTDTQY
TRBJ2-7 | - | TRBV6-2/TRBV6-3 | 17 | ASSYRQGRNRERDYEQY
TRBJ2-2 | - | TRBV25-1 | 11 | ASSESRTGELF
TRBJ2-7 | - | TRBV5-1 | 11 | ASSLARSYEQY
TRBJ1-6 | - | TRBV5-1 | 12 | ASSFNRVDSPLH
TRBJ2-5 | - | TRBV7-2 | 14 | ASSPEFVLAGETQY
TRBJ2-5 | - | TRBV4-2 | 13 | ASSQASQDSITQY
TRBJ1-6 | - | TRBV3-1 | 12 | ASSHRVGGSPLH
TRBJ1-1 | - | TRBV12-3/TRBV12-4 | 12 | ASSLRGYHTEAF
TRBJ2-1 | - | TRBV5-1 | 13 | ANNTGPPCYNEQF
TRBJ2-5 | - | TRBV27 | 13 | ASSLFGAYQETQY
TRBJ2-1 | - | TRBV10-2 | 8 | ASQAGEQF
TRBJ2-1 | - | TRBV12-3/TRBV12-4 | 13 | ASSLDARLYNEQF
TRBJ1-2 | TRBD1 | TRBV28 | 12 | ASSSPRDRAGYT
TRBJ2-5 | TRBD1 | TRBV27 | 11 | ASSMDREKTQY
TRBJ2-1 | - | TRBV10-3 | 12 | AISESLPYNEQF
TRBJ1-2 | - | TRBV13 | 11 | ASSLDRDYGYT
TRBJ2-3 | - | TRBV20-1 | 11 | SARGGGTDTQY
TRBJ2-7 | - | TRBV5-6 | 13 | ASSLARAAHYEQY
TRBJ2-3 | - | TRBV6-5 | 12 | ASSYGQNSGTQY
TRBJ1-4 | - | TRBV20-1 | 12 | SATGTAVEKKLF
TRBJ1-1 | TRBD1 | TRBV5-1 | 11 | ASSSGTGLKAF
TRBJ2-6 | TRBD2 | TRBV7-9 | 15 | ASSQWEGRGRANVLT
TRBJ2-2 | - | TRBV20-1 | 12 | SARTPPGRGELF
TRBJ2-1 | - | TRBV30 | 11 | AWSVGRVDEQF
TRBJ1-2 | - | TRBV20-1 | 11 | SARPRAGDGYT
TRBJ2-5 | - | TRBV12-3/TRBV12-4 | 11 | ASSFSNRETQY
TRBJ1-6 | - | TRBV7-9 | 13 | ASSLAGHRGSPLH
TRBJ2-3 | TRBD2 | TRBV29-1 | 12 | SVESSGGAFTQY
TRBJ2-7 | TRBD2 | TRBV7-6 | 12 | ASSAASGGYEQY
TRBJ2-1 | - | TRBV5-6 | 13 | ASSQRVAIFNEQF
TRBJ2-3 | - | TRBV29-1 | 14 | SVGRLGAGFTDTQY
TRBJ2-5 | TRBD1 | TRBV3-1 | 12 | ASSQQGALETQY
TRBJ2-7 | - | TRBV7-9 | 10 | ASSFTPDEQY
TRBJ2-7 | TRBD1 | TRBV28 | 12 | ASSSRGLPYEQY
TRBJ2-1 | - | TRBV5-1 | 13 | ASSLVDPGPDEQF
TRBJ2-1 | - | TRBV11-2 | 12 | ASSLFTDYNEQF
TRBJ2-2 | TRBD2 | TRBV20-1 | 11 | SAPGTRSGELF
TRBJ1-2 | TRBD1 | TRBV10-3 | 17 | AISESDGQGPPTREGYT
TRBJ2-6 | - | TRBV29-1 | 14 | SVARPGGAGANVLT
TRBJ2-3 | - | TRBV27 | 11 | ASSLEWGDTQY
TRBJ2-2 | - | TRBV27 | 11 | ASSFFTAGELF
TRBJ2-3 | TRBD2 | TRBV7-2 | 16 | ASSLAPRAGGLTDTQY
TRBJ2-5 | - | TRBV7-9 | 12 | ASSLGQTQETQY
TRBJ2-5 | - | TRBV20-1 | 8 | SAPRETQY
TRBJ1-3 | - | TRBV18 | 13 | ASSPTADSGNTIY
TRBJ1-1 | TRBD1 | TRBV5-1 | 12 | ASRRDSVNTEAF
TRBJ2-5 | TRBD1 | TRBV20-1 | 11 | SAPRTGEETQY